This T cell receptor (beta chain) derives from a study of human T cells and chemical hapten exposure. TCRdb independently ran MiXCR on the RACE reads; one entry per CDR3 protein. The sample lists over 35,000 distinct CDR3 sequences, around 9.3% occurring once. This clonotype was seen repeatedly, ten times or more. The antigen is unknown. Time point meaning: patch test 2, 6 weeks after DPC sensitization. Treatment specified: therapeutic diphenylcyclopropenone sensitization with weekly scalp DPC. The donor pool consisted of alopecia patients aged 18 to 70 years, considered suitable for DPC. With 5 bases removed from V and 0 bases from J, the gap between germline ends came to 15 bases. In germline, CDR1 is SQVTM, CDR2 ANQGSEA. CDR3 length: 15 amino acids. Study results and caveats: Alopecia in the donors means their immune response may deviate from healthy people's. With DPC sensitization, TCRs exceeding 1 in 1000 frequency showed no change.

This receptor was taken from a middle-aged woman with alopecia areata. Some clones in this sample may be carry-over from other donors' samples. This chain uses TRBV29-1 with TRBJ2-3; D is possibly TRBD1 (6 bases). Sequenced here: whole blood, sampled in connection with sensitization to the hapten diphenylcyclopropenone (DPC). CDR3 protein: CSVPRAGVSTDTQYF. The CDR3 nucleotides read TGCAGCGTTCCAAGGGCAGGGGTGAGCACAGATACGCAGTATTTT.